The T cell receptor (beta chain) described here comes from a study of blood T cell repertoires in COVID-19. CDR3 length: 14 amino acids. CDR1 is SEHNR, CDR2 FQNEAQ, per germline (reference sequence). Trimming took off 4 bases at V and 1 base at J, with 10 bases between the two ends. Residents of over 20 US areas, aged roughly 18 to 89 years, made up the participants. Recovered participants had two consecutive negative NP/OP PCR tests, healthcare professional clearance, or symptom resolution. This table comes from immunoSEQ multiplex PCR, and its TCRdb copy is limited to in-frame clones, with some not included. The sample lists around 200,000 clones, roughly 84% occurring once.

This TCR was sampled from a woman younger than 45 who had recovered from COVID-19. This chain joins TRBV7-9 and TRBJ1-1; D may be TRBD1 (6 bases). The sample comprised PBMCs or T cells enriched from blood (not recorded which). The CDR3 loop is CASSSQGQNTEAFF. DNA for the CDR3: TGTGCCAGCAGCTCACAGGGACAGAACACTGAAGCTTTCTTT.